These T cell receptor beta chains were read from a single sample in a study of shared clonotypes between healthy human individuals. Using immunoSEQ multiplex PCR, the repertoire was profiled, and TCRdb retains in-frame clones only, with some absent. The sample has roughly 570,000 clones; roughly 98% are singletons. The source material was naive CD8+ T cells sorted from blood. The receptors here all came from a man aged 25 to 40 in good health. Both conserved end residues are part of each CDR3. The D gene is left open where the match is weak. Clone size is stated in some rows and not others, as once, few, many or a class when expanded.

size	V	J	D	CDR3	DNA
-	TRBV9	TRBJ2-2	-	CASKGNTGELFF	TGTGCCAGCAAAGGGAACACCGGGGAGCTGTTTTTT
once	TRBV2	TRBJ2-7	TRBD1	CASKGTVYEQYF	TGTGCCAGCAAGGGGACAGTCTACGAGCAGTACTTC
-	TRBV28	TRBJ2-2	TRBD2	CASSLTLAGVTGELFF	TGTGCCAGCAGTTTAACTCTAGCGGGAGTCACCGGGGAGCTGTTTTTT
-	TRBV6-5	TRBJ2-2	-	CATSLTDTGELFF	TGTGCCACGAGCCTTACGGACACCGGGGAGCTGTTTTTT
-	TRBV9	TRBJ1-1	-	CASSPEGWAEAFF	TGTGCCAGCAGCCCAGAGGGGTGGGCTGAAGCTTTCTTT
-	TRBV29-1	TRBJ2-1	TRBD1	CSVVKGTGYEQFF	TGCAGCGTTGTGAAAGGGACAGGGTATGAGCAGTTCTTC
-	TRBV20-1	TRBJ1-3	-	CSATGGNTIYF	TGCAGTGCTACAGGTGGAAACACCATATATTTT
-	TRBV30	TRBJ2-1	-	CAWSAPPTEGGYNEQFF	TGTGCCTGGAGTGCCCCACCCACAGAAGGGGGTTACAATGAGCAGTTCTTC
-	TRBV5-1	TRBJ2-2	TRBD2	CASSAGLGVAGELFF	TGCGCCAGCAGCGCCGGACTAGGGGTGGCCGGGGAGCTGTTTTTT
-	TRBV18	TRBJ2-7	-	CASSHTGGGTYEQYF	TGTGCCAGCTCGCACACAGGGGGGGGTACCTACGAGCAGTACTTC
-	TRBV11-2	TRBJ2-5	-	CASGAKGIGLLETQYF	TGTGCCAGCGGGGCCAAGGGTATCGGTTTATTGGAGACCCAGTACTTC
-	TRBV30	TRBJ2-7	-	CAWSRGIGLADEQYF	TGTGCCTGGAGTAGGGGTATAGGCCTAGCCGACGAGCAGTACTTC
-	TRBV6-1	TRBJ2-7	TRBD1	CASSVQGGASYEQYF	TGTGCCAGCAGTGTACAAGGGGGCGCATCCTACGAGCAGTACTTC
-	TRBV28	TRBJ2-2	-	CASADRSAGELFF	TGTGCCAGCGCAGACAGGTCCGCCGGGGAGCTGTTTTTT
-	TRBV27	TRBJ2-7	-	CASRSGPQFSYEQYF	TGTGCCAGCCGAAGTGGGCCGCAATTCTCCTACGAGCAGTACTTC
-	TRBV7-8	TRBJ2-7	TRBD2	CASSLSGTSGTYEQYF	TGTGCCAGCAGCTTATCCGGGACTAGCGGAACCTACGAGCAGTACTTC
-	TRBV7-2	TRBJ2-7	TRBD1	CASSLDRVLEQYF	TGTGCCAGCAGCCTCGACAGGGTCCTCGAGCAGTACTTC
-	TRBV7-8	TRBJ1-4	-	CASSLSNGGNEKLFF	TGTGCCAGCAGCTTAAGTAACGGGGGCAATGAAAAACTGTTTTTT
-	TRBV4-1	TRBJ2-5	TRBD2	CASSQAAGGETQYF	TGCGCCAGCAGCCAAGCTGCGGGAGGAGAGACCCAGTACTTC
once	TRBV7-9	TRBJ2-7	TRBD1	CASSSTGGAVYEQYF	TGTGCCAGCAGCTCCACAGGGGGCGCCGTTTACGAGCAGTACTTC
-	TRBV7-8	TRBJ2-7	TRBD2	CASSLKRGYSSYEQYF	TGTGCCAGCAGCCTCAAGCGGGGCTATAGCTCCTACGAGCAGTACTTC
-	TRBV13	TRBJ2-1	TRBD2	CASSLGVAGVVDEQFF	TGTGCCAGCAGCTTAGGCGTAGCGGGAGTCGTCGATGAGCAGTTCTTC
-	TRBV7-8	TRBJ2-2	TRBD2	CASSSTGLAGRTGELFF	TGTGCCAGCAGCTCCACCGGACTAGCGGGCCGCACCGGGGAGCTGTTTTTT
-	TRBV15	TRBJ2-2	TRBD2	CATSRGLAGWDTGELFF	TGTGCCACCAGCAGAGGGTTAGCGGGCTGGGACACCGGGGAGCTGTTTTTT
-	TRBV5-5	TRBJ1-4	-	CASSRSEKLFF	TGTGCCAGCAGTAGATCTGAAAAACTGTTTTTT
-	TRBV7-9	TRBJ2-2	-	CASSGGGKDTGELFF	TGTGCCAGCAGCGGAGGGGGCAAGGACACCGGGGAGCTGTTTTTT
-	TRBV7-9	TRBJ2-7	-	CASSHPLATGYDEQYF	TGTGCCAGCAGCCACCCCCTAGCGACGGGCTACGACGAGCAGTACTTC
-	TRBV7-8	TRBJ2-6	TRBD1	CASSLGTGARANVLTF	TGTGCCAGCAGCTTAGGGACAGGGGCGAGGGCCAACGTCCTGACTTTC
-	TRBV4-3	TRBJ2-1	-	CASSQDPDPYNEQFF	TGCGCCAGCAGCCAAGATCCAGATCCCTACAATGAGCAGTTCTTC
-	TRBV14	TRBJ2-3	TRBD2	CASSLTSGRAADTQYF	TGTGCCAGCAGCCTGACTAGCGGGAGGGCCGCAGATACGCAGTATTTT
-	TRBV19	TRBJ2-7	-	CASSGGLANRYEQYF	TGTGCCAGTAGCGGGGGTCTAGCTAACCGCTACGAGCAGTACTTC
once	TRBV7-9	TRBJ2-1	TRBD1	CASSSIGQVDEQFF	TGTGCCAGCAGCTCCATAGGACAGGTTGATGAGCAGTTCTTC
once	TRBV7-9	TRBJ1-1	-	CASRLRGAEAFF	TGTGCCAGCAGGCTTCGAGGGGCTGAAGCTTTCTTT
-	TRBV15	TRBJ2-5	-	CATSRGRGGTETQYF	TGTGCCACCAGCAGAGGTCGGGGAGGAACCGAGACCCAGTACTTC
-	TRBV7-9	TRBJ2-6	-	CASSRTGANVLTF	TGTGCCAGCAGTAGAACTGGGGCCAACGTCCTGACTTTC
-	TRBV5-4	TRBJ2-7	-	CASSLTPQLGYEQYF	TGTGCCAGCAGCCTAACCCCCCAATTGGGCTACGAGCAGTACTTC
-	TRBV7-9	TRBJ2-1	TRBD1	CASSPGQGPSHSYNEQFF	TGTGCCAGCAGCCCGGGACAGGGTCCCTCCCATTCCTACAATGAGCAGTTCTTC
-	TRBV7-2	TRBJ1-2	-	CASSLHGGGYTF	TGTGCCAGCAGCTTGCATGGGGGCGGCTACACCTTC
once	TRBV6-1	TRBJ2-3	TRBD2	CASSEEVAGGPSDTQYF	TGTGCCAGCAGTGAGGAAGTGGCGGGAGGGCCGTCAGATACGCAGTATTTT
-	TRBV6-6	TRBJ2-3	-	CASSLGVLDTQYF	TGTGCCAGCAGTTTAGGGGTCTTGGATACGCAGTATTTT
-	TRBV30	TRBJ1-5	-	CAWSVGAQPQHF	TGTGCCTGGAGTGTCGGGGCCCAGCCCCAGCATTTT
once	TRBV6-6	TRBJ1-2	-	CASSYSISSGYTF	TGTGCCAGCAGTTACTCGATTAGTAGTGGCTACACCTTC
-	TRBV7-8	TRBJ2-2	-	CASSLGRGPRELFF	TGTGCCAGCAGCTTGGGGAGGGGGCCCCGGGAGCTGTTTTTT
-	TRBV29-1	TRBJ2-7	TRBD2	CSVEASGRSEQYF	TGCAGCGTTGAGGCTAGCGGGAGGTCCGAGCAGTACTTC
-	TRBV10-3	TRBJ1-4	-	CAISLTGELGEKLFF	TGTGCCATCAGTCTTACAGGTGAACTTGGCGAAAAACTGTTTTTT
-	TRBV21-1	TRBJ1-1	-	CASSKSARPGVGTEAFF	TGTGCCAGCAGCAAGTCAGCGAGGCCAGGGGTCGGAACTGAAGCTTTCTTT
-	TRBV13	TRBJ2-7	-	CASSPRTNYEQYF	TGTGCCAGCAGCCCAAGGACTAACTACGAGCAGTACTTC
-	TRBV27	TRBJ1-2	TRBD1	CASSDTGAFWGYTF	TGTGCCAGCAGTGATACAGGGGCCTTCTGGGGCTACACCTTC
-	TRBV5-1	TRBJ2-7	-	CASSRDGPGDGYEQYF	TGCGCCAGCAGCCGAGATGGGCCAGGGGACGGCTACGAGCAGTACTTC
once	TRBV27	TRBJ2-5	-	CASSLMRGSETQYF	TGTGCCAGCAGTTTGATGAGGGGCTCGGAGACCCAGTACTTC